The 12 T cell receptor beta chains below all came from one sample that was sequenced in a study of neoadjuvant anti-PD-1 for oral cavity cancer. TCRdb's copy holds only in-frame clones and misses some; the assay was immunoSEQ multiplex PCR. The sample contains just over 65,000 clones, about 85% of which appear only once. Specified time point: after neoadjuvant nivolumab, at surgical resection. This sample comprised PBMCs, obtained after nivolumab (anti-PD-1) treatment. These receptors came from a person aged 35-80 years with oral cavity squamous cell carcinoma.

This chain connects TRBV10-3 to TRBJ2-7; 9 bases agree with TRBD1. V was pared by 7 bases and J by 2 bases, with 6 bases of the junction left unmatched. CDR3 length equals 14 residues. The germline gives CDR1 ENHRY, CDR2 SYGVKD. CDR3 residues: CAITAGQGTYEQYF. In DNA, the CDR3 is TGTGCCATCACTGCGGGACAGGGCACCTACGAGCAGTACTTC.

The rearrangement uses TRBV6-1 and TRBJ2-5; D may be TRBD1 or TRBD2 (5 bases each). Trimming shortened V by 1 base and J by 3 bases, and 9 bases separated the two germline ends. Germline values: CDR1 MNHNS, CDR2 SASEGT. This CDR3 region has 14 residues. The CDR3 DNA sequence: TGTGCCAGCAGTGAAGAGAGGGGAAAAGAGACCCAGTACTTC. Its translation is CASSEERGKETQYF.

This chain uses TRBV7-9 with TRBJ2-7; 12 nucleotides agree with TRBD2. The V segment lost 1 base and the J segment 6 bases; nucleotides outside the gene matches: 7. Germline-derived CDR1 and CDR2 are SEHNR and FQNEAQ (reference sequence). The CDR3 spans 16 residues. CDR3 protein: CASSLGLAGGPSEQYF. The CDR3 bases are TGTGCCAGCAGCTTAGGGCTAGCGGGAGGGCCGAGCGAGCAGTACTTC.

DNA for the CDR3: TGCAGCGTTACCCCGGGGGTAAGGGACACTGAAGCTTTCTTT. It specifies CSVTPGVRDTEAFF. V is TRBV29-1 and J is TRBJ1-1; weak D call: TRBD1 (5 bases). The CDR3 spans 14 residues. V was cut by 5 bases and J by 3 bases, with 16 bases left in between. The germline V gene has CDR1 SQVTM and CDR2 ANQGSEA.

The chain couples TRBV10-3 to TRBJ2-1; D call uncertain. Germline V gene sequence: CDR1 ENHRY, CDR2 SYGVKD. This CDR3 is built from 12 residues. The V end lost 2 bases, the J end lost 7 bases, and 6 bases lay between the germline ends. Here the CDR3 DNA reads TGTGCCATCAGTGAGCTGGGTAATGAGCAGTTCTTC. Amino acids: CAISELGNEQFF.

The gene calls are TRBV6-1 and TRBJ2-1; D not resolved. The length of the CDR3 is 15 residues. The V gene lost 4 bases and the J gene lost 0 bases, with 10 bases spanning the gap. Germline CDR1 and CDR2: MNHNS and SASEGT. The chain's CDR3 is CASSAGSFSYNEQFF. The CDR3 region has the DNA TGTGCCAGCAGTGCCGGGTCGTTCTCCTACAATGAGCAGTTCTTC.

The chain recombines TRBV19 with TRBJ2-5, with 10 bases fitting TRBD2. With V trimmed by 6 bases and J by 5 bases, 12 bases remained unmatched. The CDR3 consists of 16 residues. From germline, CDR1 is LNHDA and CDR2 SQIVND (reference sequence). The CDR3 protein is CASRRKAGGPFETQYF. The CDR3 DNA is TGTGCCAGTAGAAGGAAAGCGGGAGGGCCTTTCGAGACCCAGTACTTC. The full variable domain, with the rest looked up from reference TRBV19 and TRBJ2-5, is DGGITQSPKYLFRKEGQNVTLSCEQNLNHDAMYWYRQDPGQGLRLIYYSQIVNDFQKGDIAEGYSVSREKKESFPLTVTSAQKNPTAFYLCASRRKAGGPFETQYFGPGTRLLVL.

The chain links TRBV5-1 to TRBJ2-7, with a tentative D call TRBD2 (7 bases). The ends were cut back, 6 bases at V and 5 bases at J, with 21 bases in the middle. There are 15 residues in the CDR3. Germline assignment: CDR1 SGHRS and CDR2 YFSETQ. The CDR3 reads CASKEGGGSANEQYF. CDR3 in DNA: TGCGCCAGCAAGGAGGGGGGAGGGAGCGCAAACGAGCAGTACTTC.

The chain carries TRBV2 and TRBJ2-3, with 9 bases fitting TRBD2. V trimming: 11 bases; J trimming: 2 bases; junction bases outside the gene matches: 11. The CDR3 consists of 15 residues. Germline assignment: CDR1 SNHLY and CDR2 FYNNEI. This CDR3 reads CAVAGGLLYTDTQYF. DNA for the CDR3: TGTGCCGTCGCGGGGGGGCTCCTTTACACAGATACGCAGTATTTT.

The genes are TRBV6-5 and TRBJ2-1, with unresolved D. Germline lookup yields CDR1 MNHEY and CDR2 SVGAGI. The CDR3 is 12 amino acids. Deletions cut 4 bases from V and 7 bases from J, with 8 bases between. The CDR3 is CASSSSWNEQFF. The CDR3 DNA follows: TGTGCCAGCAGTTCCTCTTGGAATGAGCAGTTCTTC.

J is TRBJ1-2 and V is TRBV19, with D possibly TRBD1 on 5 matching bases. Trimming took off 4 bases at V and 5 bases at J, with 23 bases between the two ends. This CDR3 comprises 17 residues. CDR1 and CDR2 (germline): LNHDA, SQIVND (reference sequence). This chain's CDR3 is CASSRYGTPGADYGYTF. The CDR3 DNA sequence: TGTGCCAGTAGTAGATACGGGACTCCCGGCGCTGATTATGGCTACACCTTC.

The CDR3 DNA sequence: TGTGCCATCGGTGTGACTCCCGAGGAGACCCAGTACTTC. Translating gives CAIGVTPEETQYF. The V and J genes are TRBV10-3 and TRBJ2-5, with D unresolved. CDR3 length: 13 amino acids. The ends were cut back, 8 bases at V and 5 bases at J, with 15 bases in the middle. The germline V gene encodes CDR1 ENHRY and CDR2 SYGVKD.